This T cell receptor (beta chain) was recovered during a study of cytomegalovirus exposure and HLA in healthy donors. General study findings and limits: Overall, roughly 160 TCR beta chains were annotated as cytomegalovirus-associated.

Only in-frame clones appear in the TCRdb table, and some are missing; sequencing was by immunoSEQ multiplex PCR. The sample shows under 200,000 clones, about 90% of them seen only once. Per the germline V gene, CDR1 is LNHNV and CDR2 is YYDKDF (reference sequence). The CDR3 covers 14 residues. Trimming took off 5 bases at V and 0 bases at J, with 5 bases between the two ends. With regard to this clone: Its antigen is still unknown.

Sequencing was carried out using PBMCs. The origin of this receptor is a woman under 30 in good health and CMV-seropositive. The rearrangement links TRBV15 to TRBJ2-6; D uncertain. The CDR3 is CATSPYSGANVLTF. The CDR3 DNA is TGTGCCACCAGCCCGTACTCTGGGGCCAACGTCCTGACTTTC.